Presented here are 30 T cell receptor beta chains from one specimen sequenced in a study of T cells in Graves' hyperthyroidism and ophthalmopathy. TCR beta CDR3 regions were amplified from RNA transcripts. Using the HTBI primer set, a first-round RT-PCR was run on the TCR CDR3. Each CDR3 protein gets one entry after TCRdb re-called the multiplex PCR reads with MiXCR. Among hundreds of thousands of distinct CDR3 sequences listed, approximately 36% were seen once. Sequences were obtained from blood. The source of these receptors is a woman between 40 and 50 years old with Graves' hyperthyroidism.

The V call is TRBV19, the J call TRBJ1-4; D is unresolved. The CDR3 is 15 residues long. Germline CDR1 is LNHDA and CDR2 is SQIVND (reference sequence). V was clipped by 3 bases and J by 4 bases, with 12 bases between them. The CDR3 is CASSIYAGDNEKLFF. CDR3 coding DNA: TGTGCCAGTAGTATCTACGCCGGGGATAATGAAAAACTGTTTTTT.

There are a few counts of this clonotype. This chain connects TRBV24-1 to TRBJ1-6; D is possibly TRBD1 (6 bases). Germline CDR1 reads KGHDR; CDR2 reads SFDVKD. This CDR3 contains 19 residues. V was cut by 0 bases and J by 0 bases, with 14 bases left in between. The chain's CDR3 is CATSDLTGRSSSYNSPLHF. The CDR3 DNA follows: TGTGCCACCAGTGATTTGACAGGGCGATCTAGCTCCTATAATTCACCCCTCCACTTT.

The chain uses TRBV7-9 and TRBJ1-2; D remains ambiguous. Trimming shortened V by 3 bases and J by 12 bases, and 17 bases separated the two germline ends. The CDR3 loop spans 13 amino acids. Germline CDR1 is SEHNR and CDR2 is FQNEAQ (reference sequence). The CDR3 protein is CASSFTGSSGNTF. The CDR3 bases are TGTGCCAGCAGCTTTACGGGGAGCTCTGGAAACACCTTC.

This clonotype came up many times. The rearrangement joins TRBV10-1 to TRBJ2-5; D might be TRBD1 or TRBD2, each matching 7 bases. The CDR3 covers 18 residues. Germline V gene data show CDR1 as WNHNN and CDR2 as SYGVQD (reference sequence). V was clipped by 8 bases and J by 2 bases, with 27 bases between them. CDR3 in amino acids: CASFDQGGIGETQETQYF. The CDR3 nucleotides read TGCGCCAGCTTCGACCAGGGGGGGATCGGAGAAACGCAAGAGACCCAGTACTTC.

This clonotype was seen ten or more times. V is TRBV10-3 and J is TRBJ1-2; 8 bases are shared with TRBD1. The junction had 7 bases not matched to a gene; V was cut back by 3 bases and J by 4 bases. Germline-derived CDR1 and CDR2 are ENHRY and SYGVKD. The CDR3 loop spans 15 amino acids. CDR3 amino acids: CAISDTTGGIYGYTF. The CDR3 DNA follows: TGTGCCATCAGTGATACAACAGGGGGGATCTATGGCTACACCTTC.

This clonotype has a handful of counts. The chain links TRBV29-1 to TRBJ2-3; 7 bases align to TRBD1. Per the germline V gene, CDR1 is SQVTM and CDR2 is ANQGSEA. V shed 8 bases and J 1 base; nucleotides not matched to a gene: 9. CDR3 length: 14 amino acids. This CDR3 reads CSHQIDRGTDTQYF. CDR3 bases: TGCAGCCACCAAATCGACAGGGGCACAGATACGCAGTATTTT.

The gene calls are TRBV14 and TRBJ1-4, with D unresolved. Trimming cost V 1 base and J 8 bases, with 11 bases left between them. The CDR3 length is 14 residues. Germline CDR1 reads SGHDN; CDR2 reads FVKESK. CDR3 in DNA: TGTGCCAGCAGCCAAGGCGGATCTCAAGAAAAACTGTTTTTT. As protein: CASSQGGSQEKLFF.

This chain uses TRBV11-2 with TRBJ1-2; D perhaps matches TRBD1 (5 bases). The V end lost 9 bases, the J end lost 4 bases, and 24 bases lay between the germline ends. From germline, CDR1 is SGHAT and CDR2 FQNNGV. The length of the CDR3 is 16 residues. CDR3 DNA sequence: TGTGCCAGTAGTGCCTACCAGGGCACAACTAGCTATGGCTACACCTTC. It specifies CASSAYQGTTSYGYTF.

The chain uses TRBV2 and TRBJ2-3; D tentatively reads TRBD1 or TRBD2 (5 bases each). This CDR3 is 15 amino acids long. CDR1 is SNHLY, CDR2 FYNNEI, per germline. V was clipped by 7 bases and J by 1 base, with 15 bases between them. Here the CDR3 reads CASKREQGGTDTQYF. The CDR3 nucleotides are TGTGCCAGCAAGAGGGAGCAGGGAGGCACAGATACGCAGTATTTT.

The V call is TRBV10-3, the J call TRBJ1-6; no clear D. The CDR3 is 12 amino acids. CDR1 is ENHRY, CDR2 SYGVKD, per germline. V lost 8 bases, J lost 9 bases, and 11 bases lay in between. This chain's CDR3 is CAILGGGSPLHF. The CDR3 DNA sequence: TGTGCCATCCTGGGCGGTGGTTCACCCCTCCACTTT.

This rearrangement joins TRBV6-2 or TRBV6-3 to TRBJ1-5, with a weak D call TRBD1 (5 bases). Germline CDR1 reads MNHEY; CDR2 reads SVGEGT. The CDR3 totals 14 residues. Trimming shortened V by 6 bases and J by 2 bases, and 11 bases separated the two germline ends. The CDR3: CASRMAGRNQPQHF. In nucleotides, the CDR3 is TGTGCCAGCAGAATGGCGGGGCGCAATCAGCCCCAGCATTTT.

This clonotype was seen once. The V gene is TRBV7-2, the J gene TRBJ1-6; TRBD1 is a possible D gene (5 bases). V lost 10 bases and J lost 7, with 14 bases in between. The CDR3 extends over 13 amino acids. Germline V CDR1 and CDR2: SGHTA, FQGNSA. The CDR3 sequence is CATGTGENSPLHF. In DNA, the CDR3 is TGTGCCACCGGGACGGGGGAGAATTCACCCCTCCACTTT. The variable domain in full, with the rest retrieved from reference TRBV7-2 and TRBJ1-6, is GAGVSQSPSNKVTEKGKDVELRCDPISGHTALYWYRQSLGQGLEFLIYFQGNSAPDKSGLPSDRFSAERTGGSVSTLTIQRTQQEDSAVYLCATGTGENSPLHFGNGTRLTVT.

A word on this clonotype: It may be a read error: a sequence one base away is much more abundant. CDR3 sequence reads: CAVRTGGGQYF. CDR3 bases: TGTGCTGTCAGGACCGGGGGAGGCCAGTACTTC. This chain joins TRBV7-7 and TRBJ2-5; maybe TRBD2 (6 bases). The germline CDR1 and CDR2 sequences are SSHAT and FNYEAQ (reference sequence). The length of the CDR3 is 11 residues.

J is TRBJ2-5 and V is TRBV20-1, with D possibly being TRBD1 (6 bases). Trimming stripped 3 bases from V and 3 bases from J, with 11 bases between. The germline CDR1 and CDR2 sequences are DFQATT and SNEGSKA (reference sequence). This CDR3 comprises 13 residues. The chain's CDR3 is CSASLQGKETQYF. The DNA of the CDR3 is TGCAGTGCTAGTTTGCAGGGGAAAGAGACCCAGTACTTC.

This clonotype was found many times. V gene TRBV14 combines with J gene TRBJ1-2, with 7 nucleotides matching TRBD1. J was trimmed by 7 bases and V by 1 base; bases with no gene match: 6. This CDR3 contains 14 residues. The germline gives CDR1 SGHDN, CDR2 FVKESK. CDR3 coding DNA: TGTGCCAGCAGCCAAGCACGACAGGGTTCTGGCTACACCTTC. Its protein is CASSQARQGSGYTF.

This clonotype was observed at least ten times. A much larger clone differs from this one at a single base, so this may be a read error. The chain joins TRBV2 to TRBJ1-5; 9 positions match TRBD1. This CDR3 region has 14 residues. Germline CDR1 SNHLY, CDR2 FYNNEI. V trimming: 5 bases; J trimming: 5 bases; junction bases outside the gene matches: 4. CDR3: CASSYGQGYQPQHF. CDR3 nucleotide sequence: TGTGCCAGCAGTTACGGACAGGGGTATCAGCCCCAGCATTTT.

This chain links TRBV12-3 or TRBV12-4 with TRBJ1-2; D not certain. V lost 2 bases to trimming and J lost 6 bases, with 19 bases between them. This CDR3 has 16 amino acids. The CDR3 nucleotides are TGTGCCAGCAGTTTACGCCCGACGGCAGCACCTAATGGCTACACCTTC. Translation: CASSLRPTAAPNGYTF.

This chain links TRBV20-1 with TRBJ2-7; D may be TRBD2 (6 bases). Germline CDR1 is DFQATT and CDR2 is SNEGSKA (reference sequence). V lost 3 bases and J 7 bases, leaving 13 bases between the germline ends. The CDR3 is 12 residues long. The CDR3 protein is CSASWGELEQYF. In nucleotides, the CDR3 is TGCAGTGCTAGCTGGGGGGAGCTGGAGCAGTACTTC.

The genes are TRBV9 and TRBJ2-2; 10 bases align to TRBD2. Trimming cost V 6 bases and J 0 bases; bases outside gene matches: 14. The CDR3 contains 19 residues. Germline CDR1 SGDLS, CDR2 YYNGEE. CDR3 sequence reads: CASNARLAGEGANTGELFF. For the CDR3, the DNA is TGTGCCAGCAACGCTCGCCTAGCGGGAGAGGGGGCGAACACCGGGGAGCTGTTTTTT.

This clonotype was seen ten or more times. The chain employs TRBV20-1 and TRBJ1-2; tentatively, D is TRBD1 (5 bases). The CDR3 runs 13 residues. V was cut by 1 base and J by 1 base, with 7 bases left in between. CDR1 and CDR2 from the germline V gene are DFQATT and SNEGSKA (reference sequence). CDR3 protein: CSARVRVNYGYTF. The CDR3 DNA reads as TGCAGTGCTAGAGTCAGGGTTAACTATGGCTACACCTTC.

Only a few counts were recorded for this clonotype. The V and J genes are TRBV20-1 and TRBJ2-7, with 9 bases matching TRBD2. Trimming removed 3 bases from V and 0 bases from J; junction bases left unmatched: 6. Germline values: CDR1 DFQATT, CDR2 SNEGSKA (reference sequence). CDR3 length: 15 residues. CDR3 sequence reads: CSASPAGGPSYEQYF. DNA of the CDR3: TGCAGTGCTAGCCCAGCGGGAGGCCCCTCCTACGAGCAGTACTTC.

This clonotype was seen only a few times. The rearrangement joins TRBV4-2 to TRBJ1-2, with D unresolved. Between the trimmed V and J ends, which lost 0 bases and 8 bases, there was a span of 7 bases. The CDR3 sequence is 12 residues long. CDR1 LGHNA and CDR2 YNFKEQ come from the germline V gene. The CDR3 DNA reads TGTGCCAGCAGCCAAGATGTAGGGGGCTACACCTTC. This sequence encodes CASSQDVGGYTF.

A remark on this clonotype: A much larger clone sits a single nucleotide away, making a read error possible. CDR3: CASMDRSGSGELFF. The CDR3 DNA reads TGTGCCAGCATGGACAGGAGCGGGTCCGGGGAGCTGTTTTTT. The chain carries TRBV19 and TRBJ2-2; possibly TRBD1 for D (7 bases). This CDR3 has 14 residues. Germline loops: CDR1 LNHDA, CDR2 SQIVND (reference sequence). Trimming took 9 bases from V and 6 from J, leaving 17 bases between them.

Remarks on this clonotype: As the CDR3 is not closed by the conserved phenylalanine or tryptophan, this likely results from a read error. This chain links TRBV6-1 with TRBJ1-1; D ambiguous. The CDR3 sequence is 13 residues long. V shed 5 bases and J shed 7 bases, with 14 bases lying between them. Per the germline V gene, CDR1 is MNHNS and CDR2 is SASEGT. For the CDR3, the DNA is TGTGCCAGCAGTTACTCCCCTGGAGGTGAAGCTTTCCTT. As protein: CASSYSPGGEAFL.

The V call is TRBV7-9, the J call TRBJ2-7; 8 nucleotides align to TRBD2. The J call is uncertain, as TRBJ2-5 better fits the DNA end. The germline V gene has CDR1 SEHNR and CDR2 FQNEAQ (reference sequence). This CDR3 is built from 15 residues. The CDR3 loop reads CASSFVAGGGETQYF. In DNA form, the CDR3 reads TGTGCCAGCAGCTTCGTTGCGGGGGGTGGAGAGACCCAGTACTTC.

In its sample, this clonotype was seen a few times. The chain couples TRBV12-3 or TRBV12-4 to TRBJ2-5, with a possible D match to TRBD1 (5 bases). Trimming pared 8 bases from V and 3 bases from J, leaving 16 bases between. The CDR3 has 14 amino acids. The CDR3 sequence: CASVGAQLEETQYF. For the CDR3, the DNA is TGTGCCAGCGTTGGGGCACAATTGGAAGAGACCCAGTACTTC.

Regarding this clonotype: This may be a read error, as it is one base from a much larger clone. This chain uses TRBV6-5 with TRBJ2-5; D gene ambiguous. Trimming removed 5 bases from V and 3 bases from J, with 13 bases in between. The CDR3 extends over 14 amino acids. Germline lookup yields CDR1 MNHEY and CDR2 SVGAGI. The CDR3 spells CASSESSREETQYF. CDR3 coding DNA: TGTGCCAGCAGTGAGTCGAGTAGGGAAGAGACCCAGTACTTC.

The V gene is TRBV5-4, the J gene TRBJ2-5; 9 nucleotides align to TRBD2. Germline assignment: CDR1 SGHNT and CDR2 YYREEE (reference sequence). The CDR3 is 15 residues long. The V gene end was trimmed by 7 bases and the J gene end by 4 bases; junction bases not matched to a gene: 11. The chain's CDR3 is CASGLAGEFAETQYF. The CDR3 DNA sequence: TGTGCCAGCGGTTTAGCGGGAGAGTTCGCAGAGACCCAGTACTTC.

In this sample, this clonotype turned up many times. An end of the junction differs from the germline gene, which may be a read error. V gene TRBV5-1 combines with J gene TRBJ2-7, with 8 bases fitting TRBD1. The CDR3 extends over 14 amino acids. Per germline, CDR1 SGHRS and CDR2 YFSETQ. CDR3 DNA sequence: TGTGCCAGCAGCTTGACAGGGACAGGATACGAGCAGTACTTC. This translates into CASSLTGTGYEQYF.

The chain is built from TRBV10-2 and TRBJ2-7; 9 bases map to TRBD2. Germline V CDR1 and CDR2: WSHSY, SAAADI. V trimming: 4 bases; J trimming: 0 bases; junction bases outside the gene matches: 1. The CDR3 runs to 14 residues. The CDR3 DNA follows: TGCGCCAGCAGTGGTAGCGGGAGCTCCTACGAGCAGTACTTC. Protein product: CASSGSGSSYEQYF.